This TCR beta chain derives from a study of cytotoxic CD8 clonotypes in ibrutinib-treated CLL. Study-wide results and limits: Clonality climbed at ibrutinib response, then dropped toward baseline at progression. Contraction or stability on treatment was seen for public clonotypes, which were uncommon. Baseline clonality, above age-matched healthy donor levels, tracked circulating CD8+ T-cell counts.

Profiling relied on immunoSEQ multiplex PCR, and the TCRdb table lists in-frame clones only, not all of them. The table lists some 80,000 clones, about 85% of them singletons. PBMCs were cryopreserved, and 1.5 to 2.5 micrograms of genomic DNA from them went into TCR beta libraries. Germline V gene sequence: CDR1 KGHSH, CDR2 LQKENI. V was shortened by 6 bases and J by 11 bases, with 19 bases between the two germline ends. The CDR3 contains 13 residues. Only a few counts were recorded for this clone. What it binds is unknown. The source material was PBMCs, sampled after 12 months of ibrutinib treatment. The sequence was obtained from a human donor with chronic lymphocytic leukemia. The chain employs TRBV18 and TRBJ1-1; TRBD1 is a possible D gene (5 bases). CDR3 bases: TGTGCCAGCTCCCCATCGGTCTCCGGGGCCGCTTTCTTT. Protein product: CASSPSVSGAAFF.